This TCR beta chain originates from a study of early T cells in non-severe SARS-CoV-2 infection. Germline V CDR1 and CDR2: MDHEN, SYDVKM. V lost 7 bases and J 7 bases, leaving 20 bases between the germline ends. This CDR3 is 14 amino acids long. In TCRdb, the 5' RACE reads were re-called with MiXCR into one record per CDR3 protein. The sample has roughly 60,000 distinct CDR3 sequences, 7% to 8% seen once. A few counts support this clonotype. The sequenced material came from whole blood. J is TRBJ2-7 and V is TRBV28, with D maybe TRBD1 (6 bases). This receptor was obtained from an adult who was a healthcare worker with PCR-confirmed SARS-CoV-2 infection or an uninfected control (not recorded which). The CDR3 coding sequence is TGTGCCAGCACCATAGGACAGATCCGGAGGGAGCAGTACTTC. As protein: CASTIGQIRREQYF.